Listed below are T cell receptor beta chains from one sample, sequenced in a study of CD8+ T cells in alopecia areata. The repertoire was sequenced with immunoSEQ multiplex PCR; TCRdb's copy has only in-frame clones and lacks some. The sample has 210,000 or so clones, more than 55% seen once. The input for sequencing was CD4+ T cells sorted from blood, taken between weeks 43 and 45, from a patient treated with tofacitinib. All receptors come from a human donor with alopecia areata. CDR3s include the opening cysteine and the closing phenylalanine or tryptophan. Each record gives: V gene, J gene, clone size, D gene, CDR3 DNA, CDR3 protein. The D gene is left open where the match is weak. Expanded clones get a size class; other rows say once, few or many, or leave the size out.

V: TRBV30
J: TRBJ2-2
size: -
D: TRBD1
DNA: TGTGCCTGGAGTCACATCGACAGGGTCACCGGGGAGCTGTTTTTT
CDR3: CAWSHIDRVTGELFF

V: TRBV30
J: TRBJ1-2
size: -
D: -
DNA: TGTGCCTCGGGGGGGTTTAACTATGGCTACACCTTC
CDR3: CASGGFNYGYTF

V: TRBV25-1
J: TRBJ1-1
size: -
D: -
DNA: TGTGCCAGCAGTGAAGTTAGGGGGTTTCGGGCTTTCTTT
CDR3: CASSEVRGFRAFF

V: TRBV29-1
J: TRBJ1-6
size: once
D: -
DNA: TGCAGCGTTGGTGAGGGCGTGGATTCACCCCTCCACTTT
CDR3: CSVGEGVDSPLHF

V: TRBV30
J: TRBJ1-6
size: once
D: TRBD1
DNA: TGTGCCTGGGCACAGGACAGGGGAAAAATTGCCCTCCACTTT
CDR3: CAWAQDRGKIALHF

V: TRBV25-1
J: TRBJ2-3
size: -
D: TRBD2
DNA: TGTGCCAGCAGTGAACCGGGACTAGCCACAGATACGCAGTATTTT
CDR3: CASSEPGLATDTQYF

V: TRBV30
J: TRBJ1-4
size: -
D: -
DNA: TGTGCCTGGAGTGTACCCGGGGGAGTGAAAAAACTGTTTTTT
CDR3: CAWSVPGGVKKLFF

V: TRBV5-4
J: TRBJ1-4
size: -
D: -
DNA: TGTGCCAGCAGTATGGGGCTTGTTAATGAAAAACTGTTTTTT
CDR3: CASSMGLVNEKLFF

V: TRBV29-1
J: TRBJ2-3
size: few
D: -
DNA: TGCAGCGTTTGGGACGGGACGCCAGATACGCAGTATTTT
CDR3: CSVWDGTPDTQYF

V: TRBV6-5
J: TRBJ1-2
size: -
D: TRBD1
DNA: TGTGCCAGCAGTTACCGGGACAGAAGTGGCTACACCTTC
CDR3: CASSYRDRSGYTF

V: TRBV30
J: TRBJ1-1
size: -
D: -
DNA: TGTGCCTGGAGTGTACCGCCGCGGGGCACTGAAGCTTTCTTT
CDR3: CAWSVPPRGTEAFF

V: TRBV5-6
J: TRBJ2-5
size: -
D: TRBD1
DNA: TGTGCCAGCAGCCCGGGACAGGGGGCATGGGAGACCCAGTACTTC
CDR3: CASSPGQGAWETQYF

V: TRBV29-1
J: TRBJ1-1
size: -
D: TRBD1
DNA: TGCAGCGTACAGGGGGTCATGAACACTGAAGCTTTCTTT
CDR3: CSVQGVMNTEAFF

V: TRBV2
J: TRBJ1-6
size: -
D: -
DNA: TGTGCCAGCAGTGAAGGCGGGCATTCACCCCTCCACTTT
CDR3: CASSEGGHSPLHF

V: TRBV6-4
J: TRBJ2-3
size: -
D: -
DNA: TGTGCCAGCAGTGCCACTAGCCAGCGCACAGATACGCAGTATTTT
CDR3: CASSATSQRTDTQYF

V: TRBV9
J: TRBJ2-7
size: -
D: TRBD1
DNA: TGTGCCAGCAGCGTAGGCGGGACAGGGGGCTTCTACGAGCAGTACTTC
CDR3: CASSVGGTGGFYEQYF

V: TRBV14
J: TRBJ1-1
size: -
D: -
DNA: TGTGCCAGCAGCCAAGCATTAAACACTGAAGCTTTCTTT
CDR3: CASSQALNTEAFF

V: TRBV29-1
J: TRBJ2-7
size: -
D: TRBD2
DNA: TGCAGCGCAAGGGGACTAGCGGTCCACGAGCAGTACTTC
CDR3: CSARGLAVHEQYF

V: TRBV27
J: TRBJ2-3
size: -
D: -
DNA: TGTGCCAGCTCGGTGTGCCAGGGGAGCACAGATACGCAGTATTTT
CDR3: CASSVCQGSTDTQYF

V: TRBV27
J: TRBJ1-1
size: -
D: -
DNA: TGTGCCAGCAGTTTCCCAGGGGCTGAAGCTTTCTTT
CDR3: CASSFPGAEAFF

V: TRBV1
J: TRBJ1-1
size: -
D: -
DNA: TGCACCAGCAGCCCCGACAGGAGGGACGAAGCTTTCTTT
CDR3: CTSSPDRRDEAFF

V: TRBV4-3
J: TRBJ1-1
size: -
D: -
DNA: TGCGCCAGCAGCCAACGGGACAAAACGTCGGCTTTCTTT
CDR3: CASSQRDKTSAFF

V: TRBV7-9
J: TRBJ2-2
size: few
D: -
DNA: TGTGCCAGCAGCTTAGACGTGGGGGAGCTGTTTTTT
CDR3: CASSLDVGELFF

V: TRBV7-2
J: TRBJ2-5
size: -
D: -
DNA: TGTGCCAGCAGTCGACAAGAGACCCAGTACTTC
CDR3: CASSRQETQYF

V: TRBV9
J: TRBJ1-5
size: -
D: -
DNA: TGTGCCAGCAGCGTGGAGGGGCTATCCCAGCCCCAGCATTTT
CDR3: CASSVEGLSQPQHF

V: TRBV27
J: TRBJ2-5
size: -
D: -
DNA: TGTGCCAGCAGTCCGACGCGGGGGCGCTTGGAGACCCAGTACTTC
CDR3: CASSPTRGRLETQYF

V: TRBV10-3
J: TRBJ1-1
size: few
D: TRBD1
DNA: TGTGCCATCAGCACAACAGGGGAAGAAGCTTTCTTT
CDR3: CAISTTGEEAFF

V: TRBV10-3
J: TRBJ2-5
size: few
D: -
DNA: TGTGCCATCGGGGGCCGGGCGGAGGAGACCCAGTACTTC
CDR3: CAIGGRAEETQYF

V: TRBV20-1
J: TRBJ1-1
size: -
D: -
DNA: TGCAGTATGGGCCTTACAACTGAAGCTTTCTTT
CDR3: CSMGLTTEAFF

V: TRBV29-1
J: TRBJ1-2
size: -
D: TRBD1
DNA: TGCAGCGTAAAGACAGGGCAGGATGGCTACACCTTC
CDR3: CSVKTGQDGYTF

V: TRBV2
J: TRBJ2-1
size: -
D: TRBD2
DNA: TGTGCCAGCAGTCTTGAAGTTAGCGGGGGGGCCGGTGAGCAGTTCTTC
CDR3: CASSLEVSGGAGEQFF